These T cell receptor beta chains were read from a single sample in a study of blood T cells in healthy people across ages. Using its own MiXCR run on the 5' RACE reads, TCRdb lists one record per CDR3 protein. The table lists around 1,600,000 distinct CDR3 sequences, under 55% of them singletons, with approximately 4% in the top ten. Sequencing used blood. All receptors derive from a woman aged 18-29 years in good health. Both conserved end residues are part of each CDR3. Each record gives: D gene, V gene, J gene, clone size, CDR3 protein, CDR3 DNA. D genes are given only for firm matches. Expanded clones get a size class; other rows say once, few or many, or leave the size out.

d_call: TRBD1; v_call: TRBV4-1; j_call: TRBJ2-5; clone_size: NA; cdr3_aa: CASSQSADRGREETQYF; cdr3_nt: TGCGCCAGCAGCCAGTCAGCGGACAGGGGAAGGGAAGAGACCCAGTACTTC
d_call: NA; v_call: TRBV6-6; j_call: TRBJ2-1; clone_size: NA; cdr3_aa: CASMLGSSYNEQCF; cdr3_nt: TGTGCCAGCATGTTGGGCAGCTCCTACAATGAGCAGTGCTTC
d_call: TRBD1; v_call: TRBV27; j_call: TRBJ2-7; clone_size: few; cdr3_aa: CASSSPGTGGHEQYF; cdr3_nt: TGTGCCAGCAGTTCCCCTGGGACAGGGGGCCACGAGCAGTACTTC
d_call: NA; v_call: TRBV7-3; j_call: TRBJ1-1; clone_size: few; cdr3_aa: CASSLTGILLNTEAFF; cdr3_nt: TGTGCCAGCAGCTTAACGGGGATCCTACTGAACACTGAAGCTTTCTTT
d_call: NA; v_call: TRBV4-1; j_call: TRBJ2-3; clone_size: few; cdr3_aa: CASSQGGLRTDTQYF; cdr3_nt: TGCGCCAGCAGCCAAGGTGGGCTCCGCACAGATACGCAGTATTTT
d_call: NA; v_call: TRBV7-2; j_call: TRBJ2-7; clone_size: NA; cdr3_aa: CASSLGGPHYEQYF; cdr3_nt: TGTGCCAGCAGCTTAGGTGGGCCCCACTACGAGCAGTACTTC
d_call: NA; v_call: TRBV3-1; j_call: TRBJ2-1; clone_size: NA; cdr3_aa: CASSPGPGYNEQFF; cdr3_nt: TGTGCCAGCAGCCCAGGGCCAGGCTACAATGAGCAGTTCTTC
d_call: NA; v_call: TRBV29-1; j_call: TRBJ2-3; clone_size: few; cdr3_aa: CSVGGGPDTQYF; cdr3_nt: TGCAGCGTTGGGGGGGGGCCAGATACGCAGTATTTT
d_call: NA; v_call: TRBV12-3/TRBV12-4; j_call: TRBJ2-6; clone_size: NA; cdr3_aa: CASSPQGETDSGANVLTF; cdr3_nt: TGTGCCAGCAGCCCCCAGGGCGAGACGGACTCTGGGGCCAACGTCCTGACTTTC
d_call: TRBD2; v_call: TRBV5-1; j_call: TRBJ2-6; clone_size: NA; cdr3_aa: CASSLVAGSFSGANVLTF; cdr3_nt: TGCGCCAGCAGCTTGGTAGCGGGGAGTTTCTCTGGGGCCAACGTCCTGACTTTC
d_call: NA; v_call: TRBV20-1; j_call: TRBJ2-1; clone_size: few; cdr3_aa: CSASWGASRNEQFF; cdr3_nt: TGCAGTGCTAGTTGGGGGGCTTCCCGCAATGAGCAGTTCTTC
d_call: NA; v_call: TRBV29-1; j_call: TRBJ1-2; clone_size: NA; cdr3_aa: CSVDPLGYTF; cdr3_nt: TGCAGCGTTGACCCCTTGGGCTACACCTTC
d_call: TRBD1; v_call: TRBV5-5; j_call: TRBJ1-1; clone_size: NA; cdr3_aa: CVSSLGQGIMNTEAFF; cdr3_nt: TGTGTCAGCAGCTTGGGACAGGGGATCATGAACACTGAAGCTTTCTTT
d_call: NA; v_call: TRBV10-3; j_call: TRBJ1-2; clone_size: few; cdr3_aa: CAIRPTGANYGYTF; cdr3_nt: TGTGCCATCAGGCCGACAGGAGCTAACTATGGCTACACCTTC
d_call: NA; v_call: TRBV5-1; j_call: TRBJ2-3; clone_size: NA; cdr3_aa: CASSAARTDTQYF; cdr3_nt: TGCGCCAGCAGCGCGGCTAGGACAGATACGCAGTATTTT
d_call: NA; v_call: TRBV7-3; j_call: TRBJ2-2; clone_size: NA; cdr3_aa: CASSTQNAGELFF; cdr3_nt: TGTGCCAGCAGCACCCAGAACGCCGGGGAGCTGTTTTTT
d_call: TRBD1; v_call: TRBV27; j_call: TRBJ1-2; clone_size: few; cdr3_aa: CASAPTGGLYGYTF; cdr3_nt: TGTGCCAGCGCCCCGACAGGGGGCCTTTATGGCTACACCTTC
d_call: NA; v_call: TRBV29-1; j_call: TRBJ2-7; clone_size: NA; cdr3_aa: CSVGGRQGLYNEQYF; cdr3_nt: TGCAGCGTGGGGGGAAGACAGGGCCTTTACAATGAGCAGTACTTC
d_call: NA; v_call: TRBV4-3; j_call: TRBJ2-1; clone_size: NA; cdr3_aa: CASSQERRSNEQFF; cdr3_nt: TGCGCCAGCAGCCAAGAAAGAAGAAGCAATGAGCAGTTCTTC
d_call: NA; v_call: TRBV7-2; j_call: TRBJ2-5; clone_size: NA; cdr3_aa: CAGSLAVGQYF; cdr3_nt: TGTGCCGGCAGCTTAGCCGTGGGCCAGTACTTC
d_call: NA; v_call: TRBV7-9; j_call: TRBJ2-3; clone_size: few; cdr3_aa: CASSLGDPALDTQYF; cdr3_nt: TGTGCCAGCAGCTTAGGTGATCCAGCCTTAGATACGCAGTATTTT
d_call: TRBD1; v_call: TRBV5-1; j_call: TRBJ2-3; clone_size: few; cdr3_aa: CASIETGGKDTQYF; cdr3_nt: TGCGCCAGCATCGAGACAGGGGGCAAGGATACGCAGTATTTT
d_call: TRBD1; v_call: TRBV29-1; j_call: TRBJ1-4; clone_size: NA; cdr3_aa: CSVGGTATNEKLFF; cdr3_nt: TGCAGCGTGGGTGGGACAGCAACTAATGAAAAACTGTTTTTT
d_call: NA; v_call: TRBV7-2; j_call: TRBJ1-1; clone_size: NA; cdr3_aa: CASSLDRGGGDEAFF; cdr3_nt: TGTGCCAGCAGCTTAGATCGAGGTGGCGGGGATGAAGCTTTCTTT
d_call: TRBD1; v_call: TRBV20-1; j_call: TRBJ1-5; clone_size: NA; cdr3_aa: CSAYDRDRGRHQPQHF; cdr3_nt: TGCAGTGCATACGACCGGGACAGGGGGCGTCATCAGCCCCAGCATTTT
d_call: NA; v_call: TRBV10-2; j_call: TRBJ1-2; clone_size: NA; cdr3_aa: CASSDYRDYGYTF; cdr3_nt: TGCGCCAGCAGTGATTACAGAGACTATGGCTACACCTTC
d_call: TRBD2; v_call: TRBV4-2; j_call: TRBJ2-5; clone_size: NA; cdr3_aa: CASSLTGTTLQETQYF; cdr3_nt: TGTGCCAGCAGCCTAACCGGGACTACTTTACAAGAGACCCAGTACTTC
d_call: NA; v_call: TRBV7-2; j_call: TRBJ2-5; clone_size: NA; cdr3_aa: CASSPTGMETKYF; cdr3_nt: TGTGCCAGCAGCCCTACAGGGATGGAGACCAAGTACTTC
d_call: NA; v_call: TRBV7-2; j_call: TRBJ2-7; clone_size: NA; cdr3_aa: CASSFYRGEYEQYF; cdr3_nt: TGTGCCAGCAGCTTTTATAGGGGTGAATACGAGCAGTACTTC
d_call: NA; v_call: TRBV5-1; j_call: TRBJ2-7; clone_size: NA; cdr3_aa: CASTPQGGGYEQYF; cdr3_nt: TGCGCCAGCACTCCTCAGGGGGGAGGCTACGAGCAGTACTTC
d_call: TRBD1; v_call: TRBV11-2; j_call: TRBJ1-5; clone_size: NA; cdr3_aa: CASSSTGGVGQPQHF; cdr3_nt: TGTGCCAGCAGCTCGACAGGGGGTGTCGGTCAGCCCCAGCATTTT
d_call: NA; v_call: TRBV29-1; j_call: TRBJ1-2; clone_size: NA; cdr3_aa: CSVERGDGGYTF; cdr3_nt: TGCAGCGTTGAAAGGGGGGACGGCGGATACACCTTC
d_call: NA; v_call: TRBV5-1; j_call: TRBJ2-3; clone_size: NA; cdr3_aa: CASEEAGGSTDTQYF; cdr3_nt: TGCGCCAGCGAAGAAGCGGGTGGGAGCACAGATACGCAGTATTTT
d_call: TRBD1; v_call: TRBV20-1; j_call: TRBJ1-2; clone_size: few; cdr3_aa: CSAARDRESGYTF; cdr3_nt: TGCAGTGCGGCTAGGGACAGGGAGTCTGGCTACACCTTC
d_call: NA; v_call: TRBV9; j_call: TRBJ1-6; clone_size: NA; cdr3_aa: CASSGGSFFSSPLHF; cdr3_nt: TGTGCCAGCAGCGGTGGAAGTTTCTTCTCTTCACCCCTCCACTTT
d_call: NA; v_call: TRBV30; j_call: TRBJ2-7; clone_size: few; cdr3_aa: CAWIDRSYPYGQYF; cdr3_nt: TGTGCCTGGATTGACCGAAGTTACCCCTACGGGCAGTACTTC
d_call: TRBD1; v_call: TRBV5-1; j_call: TRBJ1-1; clone_size: NA; cdr3_aa: CASSGAGTGNTEAFF; cdr3_nt: TGCGCCAGCAGCGGAGCCGGGACAGGGAACACTGAAGCTTTCTTT
d_call: NA; v_call: TRBV4-2; j_call: TRBJ2-5; clone_size: once; cdr3_aa: CASSQEQNQETQYF; cdr3_nt: TGTGCCAGCAGCCAGGAACAGAACCAAGAGACCCAGTACTTC
d_call: TRBD2; v_call: TRBV20-1; j_call: TRBJ2-1; clone_size: NA; cdr3_aa: CSARGTSGRTYNEQFF; cdr3_nt: TGCAGTGCTAGGGGGACTAGCGGGAGAACCTACAATGAGCAGTTCTTC
d_call: NA; v_call: TRBV10-2; j_call: TRBJ1-5; clone_size: NA; cdr3_aa: CASSEGDQPQHF; cdr3_nt: TGCGCCAGCAGTGAGGGAGATCAGCCCCAGCATTTT
d_call: TRBD2; v_call: TRBV27; j_call: TRBJ2-7; clone_size: few; cdr3_aa: CASSLSGLGVTYEQYF; cdr3_nt: TGTGCCAGCAGTTTATCGGGACTAGGAGTGACCTACGAGCAGTACTTC
d_call: NA; v_call: TRBV6-5; j_call: TRBJ2-5; clone_size: many; cdr3_aa: CASATGGEQYF; cdr3_nt: TGTGCCAGCGCTACAGGGGGGGAGCAGTACTTC
d_call: TRBD2; v_call: TRBV7-2; j_call: TRBJ2-6; clone_size: NA; cdr3_aa: CASSLVAGEIFAGANVLTF; cdr3_nt: TGTGCCAGCAGCTTAGTTGCGGGAGAAATTTTTGCTGGGGCCAACGTCCTGACTTTC
d_call: NA; v_call: TRBV6-2/TRBV6-3; j_call: TRBJ2-3; clone_size: few; cdr3_aa: CASSPGDPTDTQYF; cdr3_nt: TGTGCCAGCAGTCCCGGGGACCCCACAGATACGCAGTATTTT
d_call: NA; v_call: TRBV27; j_call: TRBJ1-6; clone_size: few; cdr3_aa: CASSNRGGSPLHF; cdr3_nt: TGTGCCAGCTCAAACCGGGGGGGCTCACCCCTCCACTTT
d_call: NA; v_call: TRBV7-2; j_call: TRBJ2-4; clone_size: once; cdr3_aa: CAGSPRRGGQYF; cdr3_nt: TGTGCCGGCAGCCCAAGAAGGGGTGGGCAGTACTTC
d_call: NA; v_call: TRBV18; j_call: TRBJ1-2; clone_size: few; cdr3_aa: CASSAGGSGYTF; cdr3_nt: TGTGCCAGCTCAGCCGGGGGATCTGGCTACACCTTC
d_call: TRBD1; v_call: TRBV27; j_call: TRBJ2-7; clone_size: few; cdr3_aa: CASSLQFGQGYGAYEQYF; cdr3_nt: TGTGCCAGCAGTTTACAATTCGGACAGGGGTACGGGGCCTACGAGCAGTACTTC
d_call: TRBD2; v_call: TRBV20-1; j_call: TRBJ2-1; clone_size: few; cdr3_aa: CSARGSGRPYNEQFF; cdr3_nt: TGCAGTGCTAGGGGTAGCGGGAGACCTTACAATGAGCAGTTCTTC
d_call: NA; v_call: TRBV7-2; j_call: TRBJ2-7; clone_size: NA; cdr3_aa: CASSSQGETINEQYF; cdr3_nt: TGTGCCAGCAGCTCACAAGGAGAGACGATCAATGAGCAGTACTTC
d_call: NA; v_call: TRBV5-1; j_call: TRBJ2-5; clone_size: NA; cdr3_aa: CASSWSDDIQETQYF; cdr3_nt: TGCGCCAGCAGCTGGAGCGACGACATACAAGAGACCCAGTACTTC
d_call: TRBD2; v_call: TRBV20-1; j_call: TRBJ2-5; clone_size: few; cdr3_aa: CSADPDGRTQETQYF; cdr3_nt: TGCAGTGCTGACCCGGACGGGAGGACCCAAGAGACCCAGTACTTC
d_call: NA; v_call: TRBV4-1; j_call: TRBJ2-3; clone_size: NA; cdr3_aa: CASSQRTVLRDTQYF; cdr3_nt: TGCGCCAGCAGCCAACGGACAGTGCTTAGGGATACGCAGTATTTT
d_call: NA; v_call: TRBV4-2; j_call: TRBJ1-2; clone_size: few; cdr3_aa: CASSQRQESGYTF; cdr3_nt: TGTGCCAGCAGCCAAAGGCAAGAGTCGGGCTACACCTTC
d_call: TRBD1; v_call: TRBV3-1; j_call: TRBJ1-2; clone_size: NA; cdr3_aa: CASSPDRSYTSYGYTF; cdr3_nt: TGTGCCAGCAGCCCGGACAGGAGCTACACCTCCTATGGCTACACCTTC
d_call: NA; v_call: TRBV4-1; j_call: TRBJ1-1; clone_size: NA; cdr3_aa: CASSKVGETGAFF; cdr3_nt: TGCGCCAGCAGCAAGGTCGGCGAGACTGGAGCTTTCTTT
d_call: NA; v_call: TRBV5-4; j_call: TRBJ2-3; clone_size: NA; cdr3_aa: CASSLEYGDTQYF; cdr3_nt: TGTGCCAGCAGCTTGGAGTATGGAGATACGCAGTATTTT
d_call: NA; v_call: TRBV15; j_call: TRBJ2-3; clone_size: NA; cdr3_aa: CATSGDVGATDTQYF; cdr3_nt: TGTGCCACCAGCGGAGATGTGGGTGCGACAGATACGCAGTATTTT
d_call: TRBD2; v_call: TRBV20-1; j_call: TRBJ2-3; clone_size: NA; cdr3_aa: CSAKTGLETDTQYF; cdr3_nt: TGCAGTGCAAAGACTGGACTAGAAACAGATACGCAGTATTTT
d_call: NA; v_call: TRBV6-2/TRBV6-3; j_call: TRBJ1-1; clone_size: NA; cdr3_aa: CASTPQPSWRGTEAFF; cdr3_nt: TGTGCCAGCACTCCCCAGCCATCATGGCGGGGAACTGAAGCTTTCTTT